This T cell receptor beta chain was sequenced for a study of blood T cell repertoires in COVID-19 (dated by TCRdb to the early 2020s). About the investigation overall: Collaborator samples came from the United States, Italy and Spain and covered acute and convalescent phases of COVID-19. Subjects who had been exposed to COVID-19, were actively infected with it, or had recovered from it provided the deeply sampled blood TCRbeta repertoires that made up the dataset. The sample metadata nearly always contained a de-identified subject ID, COVID-19 status, age in years and sex. The material from the prospective study consisted of cDNA or gDNA derived from T cells, B-cell-depleted T cells, or PBMCs. The repertoires were made available in a free public database intended to serve as a resource for research on the immune response to SARS-CoV-2. Where available, HLA class I and class II types were taken from metadata supplied by the sample provider and were not determined by assay-based typing. Samples were obtained from the ongoing ImmuneRACE study (first 160 participants) and from 1,000 to 1,500 subjects provided by 6 global collaborators. What the authors observed across the whole study: Clinical and demographic metadata were provided uncurated, with the amount varying by source and participant.

On this clone: Its antigen has not been determined. The record has no base qualities; no much larger clone is one base away.

One collaborating source in Seattle enrolled patients while the patients were actively infected and followed the patients over time throughout the course of disease. Whole blood was collected in K2EDTA tubes by collaborating institutions according to the institutions' own protocols. For TCRbeta analysis, collaborator samples were shipped as frozen whole blood, as isolated PBMCs, or as DNA extracted from either sample type. The immunoSEQ Assay, a bias-controlled multiplex PCR, was used to amplify TCRbeta CDR3 regions from genomic DNA. The authors' pipeline ran thus. Nucleated cell counts per sample were estimated from amplification of reference gene primers within the assay. To quantify the absolute abundance of each unique TCRbeta CDR3 rearrangement, sequence reads were collapsed and filtered. Productive Simpson clonality was computed per sample as the square root of Simpson's diversity index over productive rearrangements. This is the immuneACCESS table as TCRdb keeps it, with only in-frame sequences that have V and J called. A part of the clones is gone; compared with another copy, unresolved V genes explain less than half, and the rest is unexplained. V and J calls and clone size come straight from that table; D and trimming were deduced from the DNA. A total of roughly 410,000 clones appear in this sample, over 75% of them only once. Of the sample, approximately 2.5% is held by the ten largest clones.

V is pared back by 6 bases and J by 0 bases, with 12 bases lying between the germline termini. CDR1 SNHLY and CDR2 FYNNEI were looked up in the germline V gene. The CDR3 holds 15 amino acids from the cysteine to the phenylalanine. Just CDR3 DNA is preserved here, 45 bases in frame from base 1. The TCR was taken from a woman aged 55 to 70 with COVID-19, enrolled during active disease. Material: peripheral blood. The receptor chain draws on TRBV2 and TRBJ1-5; the D region possibly corresponds to TRBD1 (6 bases align). The CDR3 reads CASSPGQLSNQPQHF. Read as DNA, the sequence is TGTGCCAGCAGCCCTGGACAGCTTAGCAATCAGCCCCAGCATTTT.